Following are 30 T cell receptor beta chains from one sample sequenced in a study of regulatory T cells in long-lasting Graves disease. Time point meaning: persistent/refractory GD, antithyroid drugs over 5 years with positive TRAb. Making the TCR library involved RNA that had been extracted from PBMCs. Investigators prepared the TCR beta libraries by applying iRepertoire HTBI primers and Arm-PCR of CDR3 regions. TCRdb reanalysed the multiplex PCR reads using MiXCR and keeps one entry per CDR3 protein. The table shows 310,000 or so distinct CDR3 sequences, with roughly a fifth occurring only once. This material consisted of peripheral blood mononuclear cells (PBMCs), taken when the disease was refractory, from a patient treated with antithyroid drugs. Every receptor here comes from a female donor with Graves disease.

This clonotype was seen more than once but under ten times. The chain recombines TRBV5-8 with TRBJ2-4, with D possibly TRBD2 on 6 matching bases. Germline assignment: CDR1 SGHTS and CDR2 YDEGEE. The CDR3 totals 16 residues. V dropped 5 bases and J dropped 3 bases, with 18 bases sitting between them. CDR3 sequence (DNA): TGTGCCAGCAGTCCCCCGAGGAGGGTACTCAAAAACATTCAGTACTTC. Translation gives CASSPPRRVLKNIQYF.

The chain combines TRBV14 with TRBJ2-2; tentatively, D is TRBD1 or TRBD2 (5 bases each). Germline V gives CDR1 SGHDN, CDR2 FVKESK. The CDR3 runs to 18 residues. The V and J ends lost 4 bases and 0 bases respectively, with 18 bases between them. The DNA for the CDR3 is TGTGCCAGCAGCCGAAGCGCCGGGACGCCCGCGAACACCGGGGAGCTGTTTTTT. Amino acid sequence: CASSRSAGTPANTGELFF. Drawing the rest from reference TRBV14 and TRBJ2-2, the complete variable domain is EAGVTQFPSHSVIEKGQTVTLRCDPISGHDNLYWYRRVMGKEIKFLLHFVKESKQDESGMPNNRFLAERTGGTYSTLKVQPAELEDSGVYFCASSRSAGTPANTGELFFGEGSRLTVL.

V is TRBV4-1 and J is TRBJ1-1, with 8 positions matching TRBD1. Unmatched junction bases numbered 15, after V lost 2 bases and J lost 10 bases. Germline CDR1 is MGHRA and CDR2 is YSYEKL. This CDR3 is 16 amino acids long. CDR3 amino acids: CASSQRLVAGGGAAFF. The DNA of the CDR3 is TGCGCCAGCAGCCAAAGGTTGGTCGCAGGGGGCGGCGCAGCTTTCTTT.

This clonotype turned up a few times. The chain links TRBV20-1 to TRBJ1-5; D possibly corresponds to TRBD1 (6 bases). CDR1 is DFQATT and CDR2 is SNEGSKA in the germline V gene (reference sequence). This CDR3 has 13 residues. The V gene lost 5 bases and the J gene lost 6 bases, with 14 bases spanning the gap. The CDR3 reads CSAGSQGIQPQHF. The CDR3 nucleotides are TGCAGTGCTGGAAGTCAGGGGATTCAGCCCCAGCATTTT.

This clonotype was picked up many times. CDR3 bases: TGTGCCATCAAGGGGGCAAAGCGGGAACAAGAGACCCAGTACTTC. Encoded protein: CAIKGAKREQETQYF. The chain couples TRBV10-3 to TRBJ2-5, with D possibly called TRBD1 or TRBD2 (7 bases each). Germline V CDR1 and CDR2: ENHRY, SYGVKD. Trimming stripped 7 bases from V and 2 bases from J, with 17 bases between. The CDR3 spans 15 residues.

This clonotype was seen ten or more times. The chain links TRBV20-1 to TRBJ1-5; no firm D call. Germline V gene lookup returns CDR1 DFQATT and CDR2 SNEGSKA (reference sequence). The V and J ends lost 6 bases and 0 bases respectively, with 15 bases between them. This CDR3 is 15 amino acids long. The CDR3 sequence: CSANSLVYSNQPQHF. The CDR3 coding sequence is TGCAGTGCCAACTCATTGGTTTATAGCAATCAGCCCCAGCATTTT.

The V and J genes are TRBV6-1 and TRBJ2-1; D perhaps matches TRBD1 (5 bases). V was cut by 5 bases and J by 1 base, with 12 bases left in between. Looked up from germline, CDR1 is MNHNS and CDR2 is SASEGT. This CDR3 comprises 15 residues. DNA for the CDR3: TGTGCCAGCAGTCAAAACAGGAGATCCTACAATGAGCAGTTCTTC. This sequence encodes CASSQNRRSYNEQFF.

This CDR3 is CASSQDSGGQWAFF. The CDR3 DNA is TGTGCCAGCAGCCAAGATAGTGGCGGACAATGGGCTTTCTTT. The chain carries TRBV4-2 and TRBJ1-1; D perhaps matches TRBD1 (5 bases). This CDR3 region has 14 residues. Per germline, CDR1 LGHNA and CDR2 YNFKEQ. V was pared by 0 bases and J by 11 bases, with 16 bases between.

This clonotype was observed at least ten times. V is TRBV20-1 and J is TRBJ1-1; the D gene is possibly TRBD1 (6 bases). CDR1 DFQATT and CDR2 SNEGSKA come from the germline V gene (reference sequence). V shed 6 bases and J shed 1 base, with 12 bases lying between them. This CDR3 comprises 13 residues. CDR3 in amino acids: CSATDRKNTEAFF. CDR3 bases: TGCAGTGCGACAGACAGGAAGAACACTGAAGCTTTCTTT.

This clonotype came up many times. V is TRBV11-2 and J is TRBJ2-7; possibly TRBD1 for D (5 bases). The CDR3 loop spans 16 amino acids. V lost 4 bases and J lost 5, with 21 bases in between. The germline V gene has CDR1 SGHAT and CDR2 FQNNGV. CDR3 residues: CASSSLRQGRFHEQYF. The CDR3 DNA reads TGTGCCAGCAGCTCCCTAAGGCAGGGAAGGTTCCACGAGCAGTACTTC.

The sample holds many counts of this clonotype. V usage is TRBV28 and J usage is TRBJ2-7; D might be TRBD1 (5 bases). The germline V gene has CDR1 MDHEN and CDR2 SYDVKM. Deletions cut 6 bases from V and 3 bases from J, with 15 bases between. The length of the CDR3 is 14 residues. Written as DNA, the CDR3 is TGTGCCAGCAGATCCATCGACAGCAACTACGAGCAGTACTTC. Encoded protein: CASRSIDSNYEQYF.

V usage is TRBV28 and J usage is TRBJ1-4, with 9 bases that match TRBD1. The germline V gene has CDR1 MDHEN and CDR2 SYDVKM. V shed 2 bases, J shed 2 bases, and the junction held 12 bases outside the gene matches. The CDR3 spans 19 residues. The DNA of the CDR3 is TGTGCCAGCAGTTTAGGGGACAGGGTGAGATATGCGACTAATGAAAAACTGTTTTTT. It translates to CASSLGDRVRYATNEKLFF.

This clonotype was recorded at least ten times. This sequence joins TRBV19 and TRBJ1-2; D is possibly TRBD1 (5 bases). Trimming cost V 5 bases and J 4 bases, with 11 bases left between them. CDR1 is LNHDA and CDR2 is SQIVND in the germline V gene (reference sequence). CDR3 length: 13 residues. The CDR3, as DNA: TGTGCCAGTAGTCGGGGGACCTTCTATGGCTACACCTTC. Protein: CASSRGTFYGYTF.

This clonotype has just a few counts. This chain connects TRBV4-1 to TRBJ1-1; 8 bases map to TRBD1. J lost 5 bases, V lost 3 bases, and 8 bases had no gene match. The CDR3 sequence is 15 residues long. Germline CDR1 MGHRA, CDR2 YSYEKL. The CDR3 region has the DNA TGCGCCAGCAGCCAGCCTAGACAGGGGAAGACTGAAGCTTTCTTT. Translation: CASSQPRQGKTEAFF.

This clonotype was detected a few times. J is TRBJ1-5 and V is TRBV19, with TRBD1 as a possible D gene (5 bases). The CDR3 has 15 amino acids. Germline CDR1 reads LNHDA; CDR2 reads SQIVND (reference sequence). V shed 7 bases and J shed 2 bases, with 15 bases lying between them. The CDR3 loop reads CASNTQTGGNQPQHF. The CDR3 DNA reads TGTGCCAGTAATACCCAAACAGGAGGCAATCAGCCCCAGCATTTT.

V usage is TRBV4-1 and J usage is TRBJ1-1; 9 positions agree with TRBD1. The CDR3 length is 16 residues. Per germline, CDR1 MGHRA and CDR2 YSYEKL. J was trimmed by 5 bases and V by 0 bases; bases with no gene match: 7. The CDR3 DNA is TGCGCCAGCAGCCAAGAAGCCACAGGGGGCAGGACTGAAGCTTTCTTT. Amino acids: CASSQEATGGRTEAFF.

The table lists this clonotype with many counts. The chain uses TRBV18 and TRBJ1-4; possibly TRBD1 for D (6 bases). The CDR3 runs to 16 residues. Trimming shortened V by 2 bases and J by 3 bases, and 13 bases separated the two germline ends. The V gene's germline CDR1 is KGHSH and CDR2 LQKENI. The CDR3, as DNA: TGTGCCAGCTCACCATTCGGGGGCGAGTCTAATGAAAAACTGTTTTTT. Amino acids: CASSPFGGESNEKLFF.

The chain's CDR3 is CAISESYGQGAYEQYF. The CDR3 DNA reads TGTGCCATCAGTGAGTCTTACGGTCAGGGGGCTTACGAGCAGTACTTC. The chain couples TRBV10-3 to TRBJ2-7, with TRBD1 identical over 8 bases. This CDR3 contains 16 residues. CDR1 and CDR2 (germline): ENHRY, SYGVKD. V was clipped by 0 bases and J by 4 bases; unmatched bases: 8.

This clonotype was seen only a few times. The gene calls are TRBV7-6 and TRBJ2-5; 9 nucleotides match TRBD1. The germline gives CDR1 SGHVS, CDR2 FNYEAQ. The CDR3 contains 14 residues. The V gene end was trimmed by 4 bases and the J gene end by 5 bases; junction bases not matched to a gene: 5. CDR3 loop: CASSSTGGRETQYF. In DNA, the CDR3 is TGTGCCAGCAGCTCCACAGGGGGCAGGGAGACCCAGTACTTC.

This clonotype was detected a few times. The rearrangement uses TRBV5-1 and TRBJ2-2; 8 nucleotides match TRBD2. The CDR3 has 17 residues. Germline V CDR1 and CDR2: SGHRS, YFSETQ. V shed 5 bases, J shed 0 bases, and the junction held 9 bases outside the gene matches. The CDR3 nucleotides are TGCGCCAGCAGAGAAAACCCACTAGCGGCGAACACCGGGGAGCTGTTTTTT. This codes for CASRENPLAANTGELFF.

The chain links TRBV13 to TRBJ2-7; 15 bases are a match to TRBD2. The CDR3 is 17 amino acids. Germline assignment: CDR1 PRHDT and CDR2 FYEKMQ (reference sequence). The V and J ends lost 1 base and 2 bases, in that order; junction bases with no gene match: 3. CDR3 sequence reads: CASSLVGLAGGTYEQYF. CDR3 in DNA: TGTGCCAGCAGCTTAGTGGGACTAGCGGGAGGCACCTACGAGCAGTACTTC.

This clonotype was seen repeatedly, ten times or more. The chain's CDR3 is CASSTARQAREQYF. DNA of the CDR3: TGTGCCAGCAGCACTGCGAGACAGGCCAGGGAGCAGTACTTC. This sequence joins TRBV28 and TRBJ2-7; a weak D match, TRBD1 (6 bases). Trimming cost V 6 bases and J 7 bases, with 19 bases left between them. The CDR3 has 14 residues. The V gene's germline CDR1 is MDHEN and CDR2 SYDVKM.

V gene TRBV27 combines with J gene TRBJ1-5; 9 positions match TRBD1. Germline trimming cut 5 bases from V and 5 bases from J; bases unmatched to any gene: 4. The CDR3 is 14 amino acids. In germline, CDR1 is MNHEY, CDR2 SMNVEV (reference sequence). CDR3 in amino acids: CASSPQGAYQPQHF. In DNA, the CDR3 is TGTGCCAGCAGTCCACAGGGGGCTTATCAGCCCCAGCATTTT.

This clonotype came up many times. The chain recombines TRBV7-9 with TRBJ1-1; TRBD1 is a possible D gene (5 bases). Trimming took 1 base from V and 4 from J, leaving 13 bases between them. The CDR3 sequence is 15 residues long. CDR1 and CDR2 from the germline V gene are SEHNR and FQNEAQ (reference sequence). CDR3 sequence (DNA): TGTGCCAGCAGCTTAGGGTCGGGACGGTTCACTGAAGCTTTCTTT. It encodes CASSLGSGRFTEAFF.

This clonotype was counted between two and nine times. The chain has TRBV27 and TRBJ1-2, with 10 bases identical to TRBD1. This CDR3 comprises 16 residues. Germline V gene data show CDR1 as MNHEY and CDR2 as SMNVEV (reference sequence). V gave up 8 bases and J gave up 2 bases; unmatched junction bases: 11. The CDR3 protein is CASHGQGVNKNYGYTF. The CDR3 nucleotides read TGTGCCAGCCACGGACAGGGGGTCAATAAGAACTATGGCTACACCTTC.

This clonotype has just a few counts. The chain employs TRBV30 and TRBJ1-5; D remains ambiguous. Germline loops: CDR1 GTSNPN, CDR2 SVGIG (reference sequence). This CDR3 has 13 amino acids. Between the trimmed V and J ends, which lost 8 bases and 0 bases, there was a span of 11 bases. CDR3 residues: CAMDADSNQPQHF. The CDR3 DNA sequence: TGTGCCATGGACGCCGATAGCAATCAGCCCCAGCATTTT.

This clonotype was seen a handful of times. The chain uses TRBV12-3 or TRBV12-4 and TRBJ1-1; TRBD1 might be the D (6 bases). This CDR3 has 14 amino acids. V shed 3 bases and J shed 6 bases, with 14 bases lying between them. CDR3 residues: CASSFLQGRSEAFF. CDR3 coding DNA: TGTGCCAGCAGTTTTCTACAGGGAAGGTCTGAAGCTTTCTTT.

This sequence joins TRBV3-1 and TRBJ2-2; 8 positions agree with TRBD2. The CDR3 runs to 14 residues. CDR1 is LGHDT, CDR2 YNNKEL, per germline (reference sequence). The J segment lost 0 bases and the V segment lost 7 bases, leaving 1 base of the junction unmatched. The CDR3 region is CASTGGTNTGELFF. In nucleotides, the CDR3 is TGTGCCAGCACGGGGGGGACGAACACCGGGGAGCTGTTTTTT.

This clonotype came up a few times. The CDR3 loop reads CASNHRSDGELFF. DNA for the CDR3: TGTGCCAGCAATCATCGGTCGGACGGGGAGCTGTTTTTT. This chain uses TRBV27 with TRBJ2-2; D is undetermined. The CDR3 runs 13 residues. In germline, CDR1 is MNHEY, CDR2 SMNVEV (reference sequence). V was shortened by 7 bases and J by 7 bases, with 13 bases between the two germline ends.

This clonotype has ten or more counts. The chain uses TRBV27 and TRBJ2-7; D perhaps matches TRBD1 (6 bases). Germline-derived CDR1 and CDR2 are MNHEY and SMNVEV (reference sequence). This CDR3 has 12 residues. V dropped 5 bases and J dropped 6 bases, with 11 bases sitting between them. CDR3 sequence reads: CASSTAGAEQYF. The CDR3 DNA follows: TGTGCCAGCAGTACGGCAGGGGCCGAGCAGTACTTC.